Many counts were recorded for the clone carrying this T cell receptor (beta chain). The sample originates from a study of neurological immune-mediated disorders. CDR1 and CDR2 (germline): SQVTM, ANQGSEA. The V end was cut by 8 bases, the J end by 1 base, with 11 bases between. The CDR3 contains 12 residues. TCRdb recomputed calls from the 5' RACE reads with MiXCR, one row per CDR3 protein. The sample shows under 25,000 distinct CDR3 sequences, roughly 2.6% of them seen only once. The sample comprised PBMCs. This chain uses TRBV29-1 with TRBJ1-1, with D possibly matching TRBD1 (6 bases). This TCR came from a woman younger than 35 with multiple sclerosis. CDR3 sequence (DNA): TGCAGCACCCGGGGGGCGAACACTGAAGCTTTCTTT. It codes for CSTRGANTEAFF.